The 7 T cell receptor beta chains given below trace back to one sample, sequenced in a study of OX40 agonist ivuxolimab in advanced cancers. Measured with immunoSEQ multiplex PCR; TCRdb has only the in-frame clones, and not every one. The sample yields about 72,000 clones, 81% seen once. Material: CD4+ or CD8+ T cells sorted from blood, obtained in a trial of the OX40 agonist ivuxolimab. These receptors originate from an adult with an advanced solid tumor such as melanoma, head and neck, liver or kidney cancer.

J is TRBJ2-2 and V is TRBV6-1; no clear D gene. CDR3 length: 12 amino acids. Germline V CDR1 and CDR2: MNHNS, SASEGT. V was pared by 6 bases and J by 10 bases, with 12 bases between. In DNA, the CDR3 is TGTGCCAGCAGCTCGCAGTGGGTGGAGCTGTTTTTT. Amino acids: CASSSQWVELFF.

The chain couples TRBV18 to TRBJ2-1; the match to TRBD2 covers 15 bases. The germline V gene has CDR1 KGHSH and CDR2 LQKENI. Losses at the gene ends were 6 bases for V and 7 bases for J; bases not matched to a gene: 7. The CDR3 totals 16 residues. The CDR3 sequence is CASSPGLAGGKNEQFF. The CDR3 coding sequence is TGTGCCAGCTCTCCTGGACTAGCGGGGGGGAAGAATGAGCAGTTCTTC.

The rearrangement links TRBV4-3 to TRBJ2-5; D is possibly TRBD1 or TRBD2 (5 bases each). The CDR3 loop spans 16 amino acids. V lost 0 bases to trimming and J lost 4 bases, with 15 bases between them. The germline CDR1 and CDR2 sequences are LGHNA and YSLEER. The CDR3: CASSQDRGRTGETQYF. The CDR3 DNA sequence: TGCGCCAGCAGCCAAGATAGAGGGAGAACAGGAGAGACCCAGTACTTC.

This clone was seen a handful of times. The rearrangement uses TRBV27 and TRBJ2-7, with 7 bases lining up with TRBD2. With V trimmed by 8 bases and J by 3 bases, 7 bases remained unmatched. The CDR3 is 13 amino acids. Germline V lookup: CDR1 MNHEY, CDR2 SMNVEV (reference sequence). CDR3 sequence reads: CASSLAAYYEQYF. The CDR3 DNA reads TGTGCCAGCTCCCTAGCGGCTTACTACGAGCAGTACTTC.

The chain carries TRBV7-3 and TRBJ2-3; D gene ambiguous. The V gene lost 4 bases and the J gene lost 2 bases, with 7 bases spanning the gap. Germline CDR1 is SGHTA and CDR2 is FQGTGA. The length of the CDR3 is 13 residues. CDR3 loop: CASSYGLTDTQYF. The CDR3 DNA reads as TGTGCCAGCAGCTACGGGCTCACAGATACGCAGTATTTT. The full variable domain, rest sourced from reference TRBV7-3 and TRBJ2-3, is GAGVSQTPSNKVTEKGKYVELRCDPISGHTALYWYRQSLGQGPEFLIYFQGTGAADDSGLPNDRFFAVRPEGSVSTLKIQRTERGDSAVYLCASSYGLTDTQYFGPGTRLTVL.

This rearrangement joins TRBV7-3 to TRBJ2-5; D may correspond to TRBD1 or TRBD2 (6 bases each). This CDR3 comprises 15 residues. Germline values: CDR1 SGHTA, CDR2 FQGTGA. V was pared by 4 bases and J by 3 bases, with 15 bases between. CDR3 nucleotide sequence: TGTGCCAGCAGCTCACCGGGGGCCGGGGAAGAGACCCAGTACTTC. Amino acid sequence: CASSSPGAGEETQYF.

This clone appeared a single time. This rearrangement joins TRBV5-1 to TRBJ2-2; 7 nucleotides line up with TRBD1. The CDR3 runs 15 residues. The trim removed 0 bases at V and 4 bases at J, leaving 3 bases unmatched. The germline V gene has CDR1 SGHRS and CDR2 YFSETQ. CDR3 in amino acids: CASSLGSGGTGELFF. The CDR3 coding sequence is TGCGCCAGCAGCTTGGGGTCAGGGGGCACCGGGGAGCTGTTTTTT.